This passage covers 32 T cell receptor beta chains from one sample sequenced in a study of blood T cells in healthy people across ages. A sample-barcoded 5' primer and a J-beta primer mix were used in a second PCR of about 7 to 12 cycles. TCRdb passed the 5' RACE reads through MiXCR, listing each CDR3 protein once. The sample lists more than 1 million distinct CDR3 sequences; 40% to 50% were seen once. Sample: blood. The receptors were sampled from a woman aged 55-75 years in good health.

This clonotype was seen a single time. The rearrangement links TRBV9 to TRBJ2-3, with TRBD2 matching over 11 bases. The CDR3 runs 15 residues. Germline CDR1 and CDR2: SGDLS and YYNGEE. The ends lost 6 bases at V and 4 bases at J; junction bases unmatched: 7. CDR3 sequence: CASNPSGRSADTQYF. Here the CDR3 DNA reads TGTGCCAGCAATCCTAGCGGGAGGAGCGCAGATACGCAGTATTTT.

The J gene is TRBJ2-1, the V gene TRBV9; maybe TRBD2 (7 bases). Germline assignment: CDR1 SGDLS and CDR2 YYNGEE. The CDR3 is made up of 15 amino acids. V shed 3 bases and J shed 2 bases, with 12 bases lying between them. DNA of the CDR3: TGTGCCAGCAGCGAAGGGGGGGAGGCCTACAATGAGCAGTTCTTC. Residues: CASSEGGEAYNEQFF.

The V call is TRBV30, the J call TRBJ2-1; 8 bases are a match to TRBD2. The CDR3 has 14 residues. Unmatched junction bases numbered 12, after V lost 5 bases and J lost 9 bases. Germline assignment: CDR1 GTSNPN and CDR2 SVGIG (reference sequence). CDR3 loop: CAWAEAGVVGEQFF. In DNA, the CDR3 is TGTGCCTGGGCTGAAGCGGGAGTGGTTGGTGAGCAGTTCTTC.

CDR3 residues: CSAVGQGAYEQYF. DNA of the CDR3: TGCAGCGCTGTAGGACAGGGGGCCTACGAGCAGTACTTC. This sequence joins TRBV29-1 and TRBJ2-4, with 10 positions matching TRBD1. Near its end, the DNA agrees better with TRBJ2-7, so the J call may be wrong. The CDR3 totals 13 residues. Germline V gene data show CDR1 as SQVTM and CDR2 as ANQGSEA.

This clonotype was seen only a few times. V gene TRBV6-5 combines with J gene TRBJ2-7; 11 nucleotides match TRBD2. The J call may not be correct, given that the DNA end is closer to TRBJ2-5. The V gene's germline CDR1 is MNHEY and CDR2 SVGAGI. This CDR3 region has 15 residues. This CDR3 reads CASRSTSGRVETQYF. CDR3 in DNA: TGTGCCAGCAGAAGTACTAGCGGGAGAGTTGAGACCCAGTACTTC.

As to this clonotype: Just one base apart from a much larger clone, this may be a read error. This chain connects TRBV2 to TRBJ2-1; D possibly corresponds to TRBD2 (5 bases). Germline-derived CDR1 and CDR2 are SNHLY and FYNNEI. The length of the CDR3 is 13 residues. CDR3 bases: TGTGCCAGCACTGGACTCGGGTTCGATGAGCGGTTCTTC. It is translated as CASTGLGFDERFF.

The V gene is TRBV19, the J gene TRBJ1-1, with D hard to call. Per the germline V gene, CDR1 is LNHDA and CDR2 is SQIVND (reference sequence). V gave up 6 bases and J gave up 6 bases, with 8 bases separating them. The CDR3 sequence is 11 residues long. CDR3 coding DNA: TGTGCCAGTAGGGCCACGGCTGAAGCTTTCTTT. Translation: CASRATAEAFF.

The J gene is TRBJ1-1, the V gene TRBV27; D is ambiguous. Trimming shortened V by 7 bases and J by 1 base, and 4 bases separated the two germline ends. CDR1 MNHEY and CDR2 SMNVEV come from the germline V gene (reference sequence). The CDR3 contains 11 residues. This CDR3 is CASITNTEAFF. In nucleotides, the CDR3 is TGTGCCAGCATCACGAACACTGAAGCTTTCTTT.

This clonotype turned up a few times. V is TRBV5-1 and J is TRBJ2-5, with unresolved D. The J call is doubtful: the DNA matches TRBJ2-7 better. Germline CDR1 SGHRS, CDR2 YFSETQ. The CDR3 extends over 13 amino acids. CDR3 DNA: TGCGCCAGCAGCCTCAGTTGGAATCCCGAGCAGTACTTC. This translates into CASSLSWNPEQYF.

The chain has TRBV3-1 and TRBJ1-1; 10 bases fit TRBD1. From germline, CDR1 is LGHDT and CDR2 YNNKEL (reference sequence). CDR3 size: 17 residues. The junction had 4 bases not matched to a gene; V was cut back by 0 bases and J by 0 bases. The CDR3: CASSQEGQGRMNTEAFF. The DNA of the CDR3 is TGTGCCAGCAGCCAAGAGGGACAGGGGCGGATGAACACTGAAGCTTTCTTT.

The V gene is TRBV19, the J gene TRBJ2-1, with 10 bases aligning to TRBD2. The CDR3 contains 18 residues. After removal of 0 bases from V and 5 bases from J, the junction contained 10 bases not matched to a gene. Germline-derived CDR1 and CDR2 are LNHDA and SQIVND (reference sequence). As DNA, the CDR3 is TGTGCCAGTAGTATAGATCCTAGCGGGAGACCTACAGACAATGAGCAGTTCTTC. This translates into CASSIDPSGRPTDNEQFF.

This chain joins TRBV5-6 and TRBJ2-7, with 9 positions matching TRBD1. The CDR3 has 15 amino acids. V gave up 0 bases and J gave up 5 bases; unmatched junction bases: 6. Per germline, CDR1 SGHDT and CDR2 YYEEEE. For the CDR3, the DNA is TGTGCCAGCAGCTTGGTTCGGGACAGGGCAAACGAGCAGTACTTC. Translation gives CASSLVRDRANEQYF.

The chain has TRBV6-5 and TRBJ1-2, with 7 bases lining up with TRBD1. CDR1 and CDR2 from the germline V gene are MNHEY and SVGAGI. The length of the CDR3 is 16 residues. V was clipped by 3 bases and J by 2 bases; unmatched bases: 9. CDR3: CASSYRAGGWNYGYTF. In nucleotides, the CDR3 is TGTGCCAGCAGTTATCGGGCAGGGGGTTGGAACTATGGCTACACCTTC.

This clonotype was detected only a few times. The genes are TRBV4-2 and TRBJ2-3; D is unresolved. With 4 bases removed from V and 5 bases from J, the gap between germline ends came to 22 bases. CDR1 and CDR2 from the germline V gene are LGHNA and YNFKEQ. The CDR3 contains 17 residues. The CDR3 region is CASSPEMHYTAGDTQYF. CDR3 nucleotide sequence: TGTGCCAGCAGCCCCGAGATGCACTACACGGCAGGAGATACGCAGTATTTT.

The gene calls are TRBV7-2 and TRBJ2-1, with a tentative D call TRBD2 (6 bases). The CDR3 runs 16 residues. Trimming removed 0 bases at V and 1 base at J, with 10 bases between. Germline loops: CDR1 SGHTA, CDR2 FQGNSA. In nucleotides, the CDR3 is TGTGCCAGCAGCTTAGCGTCCAGCGGGTCCTACAATGAGCAGTTCTTC. Translation: CASSLASSGSYNEQFF.

This clonotype has a handful of counts. This sequence joins TRBV20-1 and TRBJ2-5, with a tentative D call TRBD1 (5 bases). The V gene lost 0 bases and the J gene lost 11 bases, with 19 bases spanning the gap. Germline V gives CDR1 DFQATT, CDR2 SNEGSKA (reference sequence). CDR3 size: 14 residues. For the CDR3, the DNA is TGCAGTGCTAGAGAACTCACAACAGGCCCAGGGCAGTACTTC. Amino acid sequence: CSARELTTGPGQYF.

A few counts support this clonotype. The rearrangement links TRBV9 to TRBJ2-5; TRBD2 aligns across 9 bases. Per germline, CDR1 SGDLS and CDR2 YYNGEE. CDR3 length equals 17 residues. V lost 0 bases and J lost 5; bases outside the gene matches: 11. The CDR3 loop is CASSVGLREGLIETQYF. The DNA for the CDR3 is TGTGCCAGCAGCGTAGGTCTGCGGGAGGGCCTGATCGAGACCCAGTACTTC.

This clonotype was seen more than once but under ten times. The CDR3 bases are TGTGCCAGCAGTTTACAGGCAGCGAGATCACCCCTCCACTTT. Protein product: CASSLQAARSPLHF. The chain is built from TRBV7-2 and TRBJ1-6, with D perhaps TRBD1 (5 bases). The CDR3 contains 14 residues. Per the germline V gene, CDR1 is SGHTA and CDR2 is FQGNSA. Trimming left V 6 bases short and J 10 bases short, with 16 bases between.

The genes are TRBV14 and TRBJ2-3; 9 bases align to TRBD2. This CDR3 region has 16 residues. V shed 4 bases, J shed 4 bases, and the junction held 9 bases outside the gene matches. Per the germline V gene, CDR1 is SGHDN and CDR2 is FVKESK. The CDR3 DNA reads as TGTGCCAGCAGCCCCTCGGGTAGCGGGAGATCAGATACGCAGTATTTT. This sequence encodes CASSPSGSGRSDTQYF.

This clonotype was recorded a few times. This rearrangement joins TRBV6-1 to TRBJ2-1; TRBD2 aligns across 11 bases. Losses at the gene ends were 10 bases for V and 3 bases for J; bases not matched to a gene: 8. This CDR3 contains 15 residues. In germline, CDR1 is MNHNS, CDR2 SASEGT. The CDR3 coding sequence is TGTGCCATTCCCAGGGGACTAGCGGACTACAATGAGCAGTTCTTC. Amino acids: CAIPRGLADYNEQFF.

This clonotype was observed a handful of times. The rearrangement links TRBV10-2 to TRBJ2-7; 11 nucleotides line up with TRBD2. Germline V CDR1 and CDR2: WSHSY, SAAADI. The CDR3 has 14 residues. J was trimmed by 0 bases and V by 6 bases; bases with no gene match: 1. The CDR3 DNA sequence: TGCGCCAGCAGGACTAGCGGGAACTCCTACGAGCAGTACTTC. It encodes CASRTSGNSYEQYF.

This clonotype was recorded a few times. This chain connects TRBV4-2 to TRBJ2-1; TRBD2 is a possible D gene (7 bases). V lost 4 bases to trimming and J lost 0 bases, with 31 bases between them. Germline CDR1 reads LGHNA; CDR2 reads YNFKEQ. This CDR3 is built from 22 residues. CDR3: CASSPTLPLAPGHKSSYNEQFF. DNA of the CDR3: TGTGCCAGCAGCCCCACTTTGCCACTAGCGCCGGGACACAAAAGCTCCTACAATGAGCAGTTCTTC.

The V gene is TRBV6-4, the J gene TRBJ2-7, with D maybe TRBD2 (6 bases). Trimming stripped 6 bases from V and 0 bases from J, with 15 bases between. Germline CDR1 and CDR2: MRHNA and SNTAGT. This CDR3 region has 15 residues. The CDR3 reads CASSTPSGLSYEQYF. CDR3 sequence (DNA): TGTGCCAGCAGCACCCCAAGCGGGCTCTCCTACGAGCAGTACTTC.

This clonotype was counted many times. The chain has TRBV7-2 and TRBJ2-7; D gene uncertain. The V and J ends lost 2 bases and 2 bases respectively, with 4 bases between them. CDR1 SGHTA and CDR2 FQGNSA come from the germline V gene. The CDR3 is made up of 12 amino acids. CDR3 in DNA: TGTGCCAGCAGCTTAAACCCCTACGAGCAGTACTTC. Translation gives CASSLNPYEQYF. Using reference TRBV7-2 and TRBJ2-7 for the parts outside the CDR3, the full variable domain is GAGVSQSPSNKVTEKGKDVELRCDPISGHTALYWYRQSLGQGLEFLIYFQGNSAPDKSGLPSDRFSAERTGGSVSTLTIQRTQQEDSAVYLCASSLNPYEQYFGPGTRLTVT.

About this clonotype: A clone one base away is much larger, so this may be a read error. The chain uses TRBV20-1 and TRBJ2-7, with 8 nucleotides matching TRBD2. The CDR3 runs 15 residues. V trimming: 0 bases; J trimming: 7 bases; junction bases outside the gene matches: 11. Germline V gene sequence: CDR1 DFQATT, CDR2 SNEGSKA (reference sequence). The CDR3 here is CSARDRAGGINEQYF. The CDR3 region has the DNA TGCAGTGCTAGAGATCGGGCGGGAGGCATCAATGAGCAGTACTTC.

The sample holds a few counts of this clonotype. V is TRBV21-1 and J is TRBJ1-4; the table's TRBD1 call for D was not verified on the DNA. TRBV21-1 is given as a pseudogene. CDR3 length: 15 residues. The CDR3 sequence: CASSKPGGIKEKLFF. The CDR3 DNA reads as TGTGCCAGCAGCAAACCCGGGGGCATTAAGGAAAAACTGTTTTTT.

This chain joins TRBV7-9 and TRBJ2-7, with D tentatively TRBD1 (5 bases). The germline V and J ends were trimmed by 5 bases and 0 bases, with 11 bases remaining between them. Germline V lookup: CDR1 SEHNR, CDR2 FQNEAQ (reference sequence). The CDR3 has 14 residues. The DNA of the CDR3 is TGTGCCAGCAGCCCGGACACTTACTCCTACGAGCAGTACTTC. Residues: CASSPDTYSYEQYF.

This clonotype was picked up a small number of times. This sequence joins TRBV27 and TRBJ2-7, with TRBD1 as a possible D gene (6 bases). The V and J ends lost 5 bases and 2 bases respectively, with 13 bases between them. This CDR3 has 14 amino acids. CDR1 is MNHEY and CDR2 is SMNVEV in the germline V gene (reference sequence). The CDR3 nucleotides are TGTGCCAGCAGTCTACAGGGTTGGCCCTACGAGCAGTACTTC. It encodes CASSLQGWPYEQYF.

This clonotype was seen only once. A much more abundant neighbour one base away suggests this may be a read error. The gene calls are TRBV20-1 and TRBJ2-3; 8 bases are shared with TRBD2. J gave up 0 bases and V 3 bases, and 8 bases lay outside the gene matches. This CDR3 has 16 residues. Germline CDR1 reads DFQATT; CDR2 reads SNEGSKA (reference sequence). This chain's CDR3 is CSARDCAGGSTDTQYF. DNA for the CDR3: TGCAGTGCTAGGGATTGTGCGGGAGGAAGCACAGATACGCAGTATTTT.

The rearrangement joins TRBV27 to TRBJ2-5, with D possibly TRBD1 on 6 matching bases. Germline CDR1 and CDR2: MNHEY and SMNVEV (reference sequence). The CDR3 is 16 amino acids. Trimming removed 3 bases at V and 1 base at J, with 15 bases between. CDR3 coding DNA: TGTGCCAGCAGTTTTCGCCAGGGGAGAGCCCAAGAGACCCAGTACTTC. Encoded protein: CASSFRQGRAQETQYF.

CDR3 sequence reads: CSARTRTSGRYEQFF. The CDR3 DNA is TGCAGTGCTCGGACCAGGACTAGCGGGAGGTATGAGCAGTTCTTC. The chain couples TRBV20-1 to TRBJ2-1; 14 bases fit TRBD2. Germline V CDR1 and CDR2: DFQATT, SNEGSKA (reference sequence). Trimming took 5 bases from V and 8 from J; bases not matched to a gene: 8. The CDR3 is 15 amino acids.

This chain uses TRBV7-2 with TRBJ2-1, with TRBD1 as a possible D gene (5 bases). The J call could be wrong; TRBJ2-7 is a better fit for the DNA end. This CDR3 has 17 residues. The V gene's germline CDR1 is SGHTA and CDR2 FQGNSA. DNA for the CDR3: TGTGCCAGCAGCTCTCCTATGGGGCAGAGCTCCTACAATGAGCAGTACTTC. It codes for CASSSPMGQSSYNEQYF.